Following are 13 T cell receptor beta chains from one sample sequenced in a study of blood T cell repertoires in COVID-19. Clones were read by immunoSEQ multiplex PCR, and TCRdb kept only the in-frame ones, dropping some. The sample lists hundreds of thousands of clones, around 90% occurring once. The sample comprised peripheral blood. The receptors were gathered from a man in his forties with acute or convalescent COVID-19.

The rearrangement uses TRBV4-1 and TRBJ2-1; TRBD2 agrees at 8 bases. Germline-derived CDR1 and CDR2 are MGHRA and YSYEKL. This CDR3 contains 14 residues. Trimming took 4 bases from V and 9 from J; bases not matched to a gene: 8. The CDR3 DNA sequence: TGCGCCAGCAGCCCGACTCCGGGGGGGGGTGAGCAGTTCTTC. Protein: CASSPTPGGGEQFF.

The V call is TRBV5-1, the J call TRBJ1-1; D call uncertain. V was shortened by 0 bases and J by 4 bases, with 10 bases between the two germline ends. The CDR3 totals 14 residues. CDR1 SGHRS and CDR2 YFSETQ come from the germline V gene. The CDR3 DNA reads as TGCGCCAGCAGCTTGGAAGAGGTCGGCACTGAAGCTTTCTTT. As protein: CASSLEEVGTEAFF.

This chain uses TRBV29-1 with TRBJ1-1; TRBD1 might be the D (5 bases). Per germline, CDR1 SQVTM and CDR2 ANQGSEA. This CDR3 comprises 13 residues. Deletions cut 4 bases from V and 3 bases from J, with 12 bases between. CDR3 in amino acids: CSVALGGDTEAFF. DNA of the CDR3: TGCAGCGTTGCGCTGGGGGGGGACACTGAAGCTTTCTTT.

The chain carries TRBV2 and TRBJ1-1; D call uncertain. This CDR3 is 12 amino acids long. V shed 2 bases and J shed 1 base, with 2 bases lying between them. Germline-derived CDR1 and CDR2 are SNHLY and FYNNEI. The CDR3 region is CASSEQNTEAFF. The DNA of the CDR3 is TGTGCCAGCAGTGAACAGAACACTGAAGCTTTCTTT. Looking up the rest from reference TRBV2 and TRBJ1-1 gives the full variable domain: EPEVTQTPSHQVTQMGQEVILRCVPISNHLYFYWYRQILGQKVEFLVSFYNNEISEKSEIFDDQFSVERPDGSNFTLKIRSTKLEDSAMYFCASSEQNTEAFFGQGTRLTVV.

This chain connects TRBV19 to TRBJ2-2; 10 bases fit TRBD2. In germline, CDR1 is LNHDA, CDR2 SQIVND (reference sequence). The CDR3 length is 15 residues. Unmatched junction bases numbered 7, after V lost 5 bases and J lost 7 bases. The chain's CDR3 is CASSSSSGRFGELFF. In DNA form, the CDR3 reads TGTGCCAGTAGTTCCAGTAGCGGGAGGTTCGGGGAGCTGTTTTTT.

The CDR3 loop reads CASSEEGHLNQPQHF. CDR3 DNA sequence: TGTGCCAGCAGTGAAGAGGGACACCTCAATCAGCCCCAGCATTTT. The V call is TRBV2, the J call TRBJ1-5, with D maybe TRBD1 (6 bases). The V gene lost 1 base and the J gene lost 3 bases, with 10 bases spanning the gap. The CDR3 is 15 residues long. Germline lookup yields CDR1 SNHLY and CDR2 FYNNEI.

The J gene is TRBJ2-7, the V gene TRBV20-1, with D possibly matching TRBD1 (5 bases). The CDR3 contains 11 residues. CDR1 DFQATT and CDR2 SNEGSKA come from the germline V gene (reference sequence). DNA for the CDR3: TGCAGGATGCAGACAGTTCGCGAGCAGTACTTC. It encodes CRMQTVREQYF.

The gene calls are TRBV11-2 and TRBJ1-1; D may be TRBD1 (6 bases). This CDR3 spans 14 amino acids. V was shortened by 3 bases and J by 5 bases, with 13 bases between the two germline ends. Looked up from germline, CDR1 is SGHAT and CDR2 is FQNNGV. Written as DNA, the CDR3 is TGTGCCAGCAGCTTTGGGGGCTTCGGTACTGAAGCTTTCTTT. This sequence encodes CASSFGGFGTEAFF.

The V and J genes are TRBV19 and TRBJ1-2; 7 bases fit TRBD1. Germline V lookup: CDR1 LNHDA, CDR2 SQIVND (reference sequence). The junction had 8 bases not matched to a gene; V was cut back by 7 bases and J by 3 bases. CDR3 length: 14 residues. The CDR3 DNA reads TGTGCCAGTAACGGGGGCAGGGGGTACTATGGCTACACCTTC. Translating it yields CASNGGRGYYGYTF.

V is TRBV7-2 and J is TRBJ1-2; a possible D gene is TRBD1 (5 bases). The CDR3 contains 16 residues. Germline CDR1 reads SGHTA; CDR2 reads FQGNSA. Deletions cut 5 bases from V and 7 bases from J, with 23 bases between. The CDR3 DNA reads TGTGCCAGCAGCCCTTCCCGCAGGGCTGCTCATCCTGGCTACACCTTC. Protein sequence: CASSPSRRAAHPGYTF.

This chain connects TRBV18 to TRBJ2-1, with a tentative D call TRBD1 (5 bases). Deletions cut 3 bases from V and 4 bases from J, with 13 bases between. This CDR3 has 15 amino acids. Germline V gives CDR1 KGHSH, CDR2 LQKENI. CDR3 DNA sequence: TGTGCCAGCTCACCCTTGGGGCCCCTTTACAATGAGCAGTTCTTC. This encodes CASSPLGPLYNEQFF.

This chain connects TRBV10-1 to TRBJ1-6; D not certain. CDR3 length equals 16 residues. The germline gives CDR1 WNHNN, CDR2 SYGVQD (reference sequence). V was cut by 7 bases and J by 1 base, with 14 bases left in between. The CDR3 bases are TGCGCCAGCACCGAAACGGGGAAATCCTATAATTCACCCCTCCACTTT. It is translated as CASTETGKSYNSPLHF.

V usage is TRBV7-3 and J usage is TRBJ2-3; 8 bases align to TRBD1. Germline lookup yields CDR1 SGHTA and CDR2 FQGTGA. V dropped 3 bases and J dropped 2; count of bases not matched to a gene: 7. This CDR3 has 16 residues. The CDR3 coding sequence is TGTGCCAGCAGCTTGCAGGGGGCGCGGGACACAGATACGCAGTATTTT. Amino acid sequence: CASSLQGARDTDTQYF.